The source of this TCR beta chain is a study of T cell changes during pregnancy in multiple sclerosis. The germline CDR1 and CDR2 sequences are SGHTA and FQGNSA. The CDR3 contains 18 residues. V was pared by 1 base and J by 1 base, with 17 bases between. Only in-frame clones appear in the TCRdb table, and some are missing; sequencing was by immunoSEQ multiplex PCR. The sample has under 80,000 clones, 75% to 95% seen once. The input for sequencing was CD4+ T cells from peripheral blood mononuclear cells, taken in the second trimester of pregnancy. The source of this sequence is a female donor with multiple sclerosis, enrolled in a pregnancy study. The rearrangement joins TRBV7-2 to TRBJ1-5, with D possibly being TRBD1 (6 bases). Here the CDR3 DNA reads TGTGCCAGCAGCTTAGAGGGGGTTGCAGGGATAAGCAATCAGCCCCAGCATTTT. It codes for CASSLEGVAGISNQPQHF.